Below, one T cell receptor (beta chain) is given with its context. What this receptor recognizes is not known. No qualities accompany the bases; no much larger clone lies one base away. From the germline V gene, CDR1 is MGHDK and CDR2 is SYGVNS. The germline V end is reduced by 5 bases and the J end by 2 bases; junction bases left unmatched: 4. The CDR3 sequence holds 14 residues, the cysteine and phenylalanine included. Only the CDR3 portion is preserved as DNA: 42 bases, with reading frame beginning at the first base. Explained via the paper, the time point label denotes: after neoadjuvant nivolumab, at surgical resection. The patients had newly diagnosed stage II-IVA oral cavity squamous cell carcinoma and had not received any prior systemic or radiation treatment. The cohort was composed of patients with HPV-negative, locally advanced oral cavity squamous cell carcinoma. No culture maintenance or expansion was done, as the peripheral blood mononuclear cells went straight to analysis. The samples were drawn from a longitudinal correlative study tied to a single-arm phase II trial testing neoadjuvant nivolumab in oral cavity squamous cell carcinoma. Subject-matched pre- and post-treatment PBMCs and tumors from three responders and three non-responders were subjected to genomic DNA-based TCRbeta sequencing. Peripheral blood mononuclear cells were collected once before nivolumab treatment and again after treatment, at the time of surgery. The Maxwell RSC DNA from Cells kit was used to isolate genomic DNA from PBMCs.

For deep sequencing, PBMC libraries mostly used 450 to 550 ng of input genomic DNA, with six replicates for each sample. The immunoSEQ hsTCRbeta kit was used to prepare TCRbeta libraries, following the manufacturer's instructions. The completed libraries were mixed into a single pool at 3 nM, then sequenced with an Illumina NovaSeq 6000 S4 flow cell. The source study handled its data this way. The immunoSEQ Analyzer was used for raw data preprocessing and quality control. The analysis was limited to productive rearrangements, and each clonotype was defined by a unique CDR3 amino acid sequence. Repertoire clonality was estimated as the Gini-Simpson index, which was computed with the R package tcR. Gini indices were compared with Student's t test, and associations with tumor size change were assessed by Pearson correlation. This is the immuneACCESS table as TCRdb keeps it, with only in-frame sequences that have V and J called. A part of the clones is gone; compared with another copy, unresolved V genes explain less than half, and the rest is unexplained. The V and J calls and clone size are taken from that table; D and trimming were inferred from the DNA. The table for this sample lists 11,000 to 15,000 clones; approximately 75% of them were counted only once. Jointly, the top ten make up less than 3.5% of the sample.

This record belongs to a study of neoadjuvant anti-PD-1 for oral cavity cancer (dated by TCRdb to the early 2020s). For the study in its entirety: Three to four biweekly doses of nivolumab at 3 mg/kg were mostly administered to patients before curative-intent surgical resection. A fourth nivolumab dose was given around day 43 to patients without progression, and definitive surgical resection was performed in those patients on days 50-56. Responders were defined as patients with complete response, partial response or stable disease by RECIST 1.1; non-responders were defined as patients with progression. The parent correlative cohort had 12 to 13 patients and a response rate of 25% to 35%. The investigation overall reported the following: Higher pretreatment blood Treg/Th17 ratios correlated with higher pretreatment blood TCRbeta clonality and lower post-treatment tumor TCRbeta clonality. Only a few patients per response group were included in the TCR analyses, and larger cohorts for validation were called for by the authors. Within PBMCs, T cell clonality (Gini index) was significantly higher in non-responders than responders after neoadjuvant nivolumab.

The chain was built from TRBV25-1 and TRBJ2-5, and TRBD2 aligns with 8 junction nucleotides. The receptor comes from a person between 35 and 79 years old with oral cavity squamous cell carcinoma. The material sequenced was PBMCs, taken after nivolumab (anti-PD-1) treatment. This receptor has the CDR3 CASSSAGGQETQYF. The DNA sequence follows: TGTGCCAGCAGTTCGGCGGGGGGACAAGAGACCCAGTACTTC. The variable domain in full, with residues beyond the CDR3 obtained from the reference TRBV25-1 and TRBJ2-5 genes, is EADIYQTPRYLVIGTGKKITLECSQTMGHDKMYWYQQDPGMELHLIHYSYGVNSTEKGDLSSESTVSRIRTEHFPLTLESARPSHTSQYLCASSSAGGQETQYFGPGTRLLVL.